The present entry profiles one T cell receptor beta chain with its context. The data originate from a study of blood T cell repertoires in COVID-19. Study-wide background: The cDNA or gDNA used as material had been derived from T cells, B-cell-depleted T cells, or PBMCs.

Under the authors' procedure: Amplification from reference gene primers served as the basis for estimated nucleated cell counts. Libraries were prepared by immunoSEQ multiplex PCR; TCRdb keeps only in-frame clonotypes and omits some of them. The V and J calls and clone size are taken from that table; D and trimming were inferred from the DNA. The sample includes over 35,000 clones, around nine tenths of them seen just once. Trimming left V 2 bases short and J 4 bases short, with 10 bases between. The germline V gene has CDR1 SGHRS and CDR2 YFSETQ. CDR3 length: 13 residues. Material for sequencing was peripheral blood. This clonotype was obtained from a man aged 40-55 years with COVID-19, enrolled during active disease. V is TRBV5-1 and J is TRBJ2-7; D is possibly TRBD1 (8 bases). In DNA, the CDR3 is TGCGCCAGCAGCTTACAGGGGGGGTACGAGCAGTACTTC. Protein product: CASSLQGGYEQYF.